This is a list of T cell receptor beta chains from one sample in a study of blood T cell repertoires in COVID-19. Clones were read by immunoSEQ multiplex PCR, and TCRdb kept only the in-frame ones, dropping some. Found here are some 110,000 clones, about nine tenths of them singletons; the top ten hold less than 9.5%. The sample was peripheral blood. The receptors were sampled from a human donor in a cohort sampled during active COVID-19. The CDR3 runs from the conserved cysteine through the conserved F or W. The D gene is left open where the match is weak.

v_gene: TRBV28
j_gene: TRBJ2-2
d_gene: -
CDR3aa: CASSPSTGRTGELFF
CDR3nt: TGTGCCAGCAGTCCGTCGACAGGACGTACCGGGGAGCTGTTTTTT

v_gene: TRBV7-7
j_gene: TRBJ2-2
d_gene: -
CDR3aa: CASSLSENTGELFF
CDR3nt: TGTGCTAGCAGCTTGTCAGAGAACACCGGGGAGCTGTTTTTT

v_gene: TRBV27
j_gene: TRBJ2-3
d_gene: TRBD2
CDR3aa: CASSSSGARTDTQYF
CDR3nt: TGTGCCAGCAGCTCTAGCGGGGCCCGCACAGATACGCAGTATTTT

v_gene: TRBV5-8
j_gene: TRBJ2-5
d_gene: -
CDR3aa: CASTPQGSLGETQYF
CDR3nt: TGTGCCAGCACCCCCCAGGGATCCCTTGGAGAGACCCAGTACTTC

v_gene: TRBV7-9
j_gene: TRBJ1-1
d_gene: -
CDR3aa: CASSSTPPGTEAFF
CDR3nt: TGTGCCAGCAGCTCCACCCCGCCGGGGACTGAAGCTTTCTTT

v_gene: TRBV19
j_gene: TRBJ1-1
d_gene: -
CDR3aa: CASSIRGAFTEAFF
CDR3nt: TGTGCCAGTAGTATACGGGGGGCTTTCACTGAAGCTTTCTTT

v_gene: TRBV19
j_gene: TRBJ2-3
d_gene: -
CDR3aa: CASSPAPQAPSTDTQYF
CDR3nt: TGTGCCAGTAGTCCCGCACCTCAGGCCCCTAGCACAGATACGCAGTATTTT

v_gene: TRBV25-1
j_gene: TRBJ2-6
d_gene: TRBD1
CDR3aa: CASRDRAGANVLTF
CDR3nt: TGTGCCAGCAGGGACAGGGCTGGGGCCAACGTCCTGACTTTC

v_gene: TRBV28
j_gene: TRBJ2-5
d_gene: -
CDR3aa: CASTPGAPRTQYF
CDR3nt: TGTGCCAGCACTCCAGGGGCGCCTCGGACCCAGTACTTC

v_gene: TRBV14
j_gene: TRBJ1-5
d_gene: -
CDR3aa: CASSQFRDGTIRWPQHF
CDR3nt: TGTGCCAGCAGCCAATTCAGGGATGGAACAATCAGGTGGCCCCAGCATTTT